These 10 T cell receptor beta chains share one sample of origin, sequenced in a study of blood T cell dynamics during melanoma immunotherapy. Assay used: immunoSEQ multiplex PCR; TCRdb lists only in-frame clones, some missing. This table holds 10,000 or so clones, about 90% found once. Time point specified: pre-treatment baseline. The sample in question was blood, obtained from a patient treated with checkpoint blockade. These TCRs come from a human donor with melanoma.

The rearrangement links TRBV5-1 to TRBJ2-1, with 10 nucleotides matching TRBD2. CDR1 SGHRS and CDR2 YFSETQ come from the germline V gene. The CDR3 extends over 14 amino acids. After removal of 3 bases from V and 9 bases from J, the junction contained 6 bases not matched to a gene. CDR3 in DNA: TGCGCCAGCAGCTGGCGGACTAGCGGAACTGAGCAGTTCTTC. Translation gives CASSWRTSGTEQFF.

The chain joins TRBV28 to TRBJ2-3; perhaps TRBD1 as D (6 bases). V lost 5 bases and J lost 6, with 15 bases in between. The length of the CDR3 is 14 residues. Germline CDR1 is MDHEN and CDR2 is SYDVKM. The CDR3 loop is CASSTRTVADTQYF. CDR3 in DNA: TGTGCCAGCAGTACCCGGACAGTTGCGGATACGCAGTATTTT.

In its sample, this clone was seen once. The chain joins TRBV27 to TRBJ2-1, with D possibly being TRBD1 or TRBD2 (7 bases each). V was pared by 6 bases and J by 7 bases, with 10 bases between. The germline gives CDR1 MNHEY, CDR2 SMNVEV (reference sequence). The CDR3 has 12 amino acids. Here the CDR3 reads CASSQGGNEQFF. The DNA for the CDR3 is TGTGCCAGCAGCCAGGGGGGGAATGAGCAGTTCTTC.

The chain's CDR3 is CASSPLAGGGTDTQYF. In nucleotides, the CDR3 is TGTGCCAGCAGCCCACTAGCGGGAGGTGGTACAGATACGCAGTATTTT. This rearrangement joins TRBV7-9 to TRBJ2-3; 12 bases are shared with TRBD2. This CDR3 has 16 amino acids. Trimming cost V 5 bases and J 3 bases; bases outside gene matches: 6. Germline V gene lookup returns CDR1 SEHNR and CDR2 FQNEAQ (reference sequence).

The chain recombines TRBV11-2 with TRBJ2-1; 7 bases line up with TRBD1. The CDR3 runs to 11 residues. Germline CDR1 SGHAT, CDR2 FQNNGV. The trim removed 5 bases at V and 10 bases at J, leaving 2 bases unmatched. The CDR3 reads CASSNRGEQFF. The CDR3 DNA sequence: TGTGCCAGCAGCAACAGGGGCGAGCAGTTCTTC.

Here the CDR3 DNA reads TGCGCCAGCAGCCGGACAGGGGGCGGGCATACGCAGTATTTT. Translation: CASSRTGGGHTQYF. The chain recombines TRBV5-1 with TRBJ2-3; 11 positions agree with TRBD1. CDR3 length: 14 amino acids. The ends lost 4 bases at V and 7 bases at J; junction bases unmatched: 5. Germline V gene data show CDR1 as SGHRS and CDR2 as YFSETQ.

This chain connects TRBV7-9 to TRBJ2-7, with D maybe TRBD2 (6 bases). CDR1 and CDR2 (germline): SEHNR, FQNEAQ (reference sequence). The CDR3 contains 16 residues. V lost 5 bases and J lost 2, with 19 bases in between. CDR3 in amino acids: CASSGEVGKEAYEQYF. CDR3 nucleotides: TGTGCCAGCAGCGGGGAGGTGGGGAAGGAGGCCTACGAGCAGTACTTC.

The gene calls are TRBV6-5 and TRBJ1-4, with D hard to call. There are 14 residues in the CDR3. The ends were cut back, 1 base at V and 8 bases at J, with 11 bases in the middle. Per the germline V gene, CDR1 is MNHEY and CDR2 is SVGAGI. The CDR3: CASSYWAVGEKLFF. In nucleotides, the CDR3 is TGTGCCAGCAGTTACTGGGCCGTCGGAGAAAAACTGTTTTTT.

The gene calls are TRBV27 and TRBJ2-3; TRBD1 might be the D (5 bases). Germline V gene data show CDR1 as MNHEY and CDR2 as SMNVEV (reference sequence). This CDR3 region has 16 residues. The germline V and J ends were trimmed by 6 bases and 0 bases, with 16 bases remaining between them. The CDR3 sequence: CASSQGANPSTDTQYF. The CDR3 DNA sequence: TGTGCCAGCAGCCAAGGGGCTAACCCTAGCACAGATACGCAGTATTTT.

The gene calls are TRBV2 and TRBJ2-7, with D possibly called TRBD1 or TRBD2 (8 bases each). V lost 6 bases to trimming and J lost 6 bases, with 24 bases between them. Germline V gene lookup returns CDR1 SNHLY and CDR2 FYNNEI. The CDR3 extends over 16 amino acids. This CDR3 reads CASSHRGASGYIEQYF. The DNA for the CDR3 is TGTGCCAGCAGCCACAGGGGGGCTAGCGGGTATATCGAGCAGTACTTC.